Reported below is one T cell receptor (beta chain). Trimming pared 4 bases from V and 6 bases from J, leaving 10 bases between. The germline gives CDR1 MNHNY, CDR2 SVGAGI (reference sequence). This CDR3 spans 12 amino acids. Study processing details: Researchers report that nucleated cell counts were estimated from reference gene primer amplification. Using immunoSEQ multiplex PCR, the repertoire was profiled, and TCRdb retains in-frame clones only, with some absent. The D gene and trimming were derived from the DNA, and the V and J assignments and clone size from that table. Of about 50,000 clones detected, 90% appear once; the ten largest clones hold 3.5% to 4%. This record comes from a study of blood T cell repertoires in COVID-19. As for the study in general: Samples taken during acute and convalescent COVID-19 were collected in the United States, Italy and Spain. Sources were T cells, B-cell-depleted T cells, or PBMCs; the material itself was cDNA or gDNA.

The origin of this receptor is a human donor in a cohort sampled during active COVID-19. The gene calls are TRBV6-6 and TRBJ2-7; tentative D call: TRBD1 (5 bases). Sample: peripheral blood. CDR3 nucleotide sequence: TGTGCCAGCAGTTCTCAGGGAAGCGAGCAGTACTTC. Amino acid sequence: CASSSQGSEQYF.